What follows are 30 T cell receptor beta chains derived from one specimen sequenced in a study of graft-versus-host responses after intestinal transplantation. Antigen specificity for these receptors is unknown. Assay used: immunoSEQ multiplex PCR; TCRdb lists only in-frame clones, some missing. The sample has about 88,000 clones, about 94% seen once. The starting material was unstimulated CD4+ T cells sorted from spleen or lymph node cells, obtained before transplant. Receptor source: a human donor who was the organ donor for an intestinal transplant.

The rearrangement joins TRBV20-1 to TRBJ1-5; D call uncertain. CDR3 size: 11 residues. Germline V lookup: CDR1 DFQATT, CDR2 SNEGSKA (reference sequence). Trimming pared 4 bases from V and 1 base from J, leaving 2 bases between. CDR3 nucleotide sequence: TGCAGTGCTAACAGCAATCAGCCCCAGCATTTT. Translation gives CSANSNQPQHF.

This clone was observed a single time. This sequence joins TRBV5-1 and TRBJ2-3; D is possibly TRBD2 (5 bases). The CDR3 has 16 residues. Germline V CDR1 and CDR2: SGHRS, YFSETQ. The V and J ends lost 5 bases and 2 bases respectively, with 18 bases between them. The CDR3 here is CASSFGPLENTDTQYF. Here the CDR3 DNA reads TGCGCCAGCAGTTTTGGGCCACTAGAGAACACAGATACGCAGTATTTT.

The rearrangement uses TRBV12-5 and TRBJ1-3; D is uncertain. The ends were cut back, 1 base at V and 5 bases at J, with 0 bases in the middle. This CDR3 spans 11 amino acids. Germline V gene lookup returns CDR1 LGHNT and CDR2 FRNRAP. The CDR3 region is CASGLGNTIYF. As DNA, the CDR3 is TGTGCTAGTGGTTTGGGAAACACCATATATTTT.

The chain couples TRBV28 to TRBJ1-2; possible D gene TRBD1, 6 bases. V lost 2 bases and J lost 6, with 13 bases in between. The CDR3 has 14 amino acids. In germline, CDR1 is MDHEN, CDR2 SYDVKM. The DNA for the CDR3 is TGTGCCAGCAGTTTAGGGCAGGGGCCAAATGGCTACACCTTC. Its protein is CASSLGQGPNGYTF.

The J gene is TRBJ2-7, the V gene TRBV10-3; TRBD2 matches 13 bases. This CDR3 contains 14 residues. Germline V lookup: CDR1 ENHRY, CDR2 SYGVKD. Unmatched junction bases numbered 5, after V lost 6 bases and J lost 6 bases. CDR3 bases: TGTGCCATCAGGAGACTAGCGGGGGGCTCCGAGCAGTACTTC. Translation gives CAIRRLAGGSEQYF.

The chain joins TRBV20-1 to TRBJ1-2; 10 bases line up with TRBD1. The trim removed 5 bases at V and 8 bases at J, leaving 2 bases unmatched. Per the germline V gene, CDR1 is DFQATT and CDR2 is SNEGSKA (reference sequence). The length of the CDR3 is 11 residues. CDR3 sequence: CSAGTGVGYTF. For the CDR3, the DNA is TGCAGTGCTGGGACAGGGGTCGGCTACACCTTC.

The chain joins TRBV7-9 to TRBJ2-3; 9 bases map to TRBD2. CDR1 is SEHNR and CDR2 is FQNEAQ in the germline V gene (reference sequence). The trim removed 3 bases at V and 5 bases at J, leaving 0 bases unmatched. This CDR3 region has 13 residues. The CDR3 DNA reads TGTGCCAGCAGCTTGACTAGCGGAGATACGCAGTATTTT. Its protein is CASSLTSGDTQYF.

The rearrangement links TRBV7-3 to TRBJ1-4, with unresolved D. V lost 5 bases, J lost 6 bases, and 16 bases lay in between. Germline V gene sequence: CDR1 SGHTA, CDR2 FQGTGA. The CDR3 length is 15 residues. For the CDR3, the DNA is TGTGCCAGCAGCCCAAACTCAGGCGGCGATGAAAAACTGTTTTTT. It codes for CASSPNSGGDEKLFF.

This sequence joins TRBV5-6 and TRBJ1-1, with D maybe TRBD1 (6 bases). CDR3 size: 15 residues. The germline CDR1 and CDR2 sequences are SGHDT and YYEEEE. V lost 2 bases and J lost 1, with 12 bases in between. CDR3 sequence: CASSFIQGWNTEAFF. The CDR3 DNA sequence: TGTGCCAGCAGCTTCATACAGGGATGGAACACTGAAGCTTTCTTT.

This rearrangement joins TRBV5-1 to TRBJ2-5; 16 bases map to TRBD2. The V gene end was trimmed by 4 bases and the J gene end by 2 bases; junction bases not matched to a gene: 8. There are 18 residues in the CDR3. The germline CDR1 and CDR2 sequences are SGHRS and YFSETQ. The chain's CDR3 is CASSPRTGLAGGQETQYF. CDR3 nucleotides: TGCGCCAGCAGCCCGAGGACGGGACTAGCGGGGGGGCAAGAGACCCAGTACTTC.

The CDR3: CASSLARGLRGAGETQYF. DNA of the CDR3: TGCGCCAGCAGCTTGGCCCGAGGGTTACGAGGCGCCGGGGAGACCCAGTACTTC. This rearrangement joins TRBV5-1 to TRBJ2-5; weak D call: TRBD2 (5 bases). The V and J ends lost 0 bases and 5 bases respectively, with 23 bases between them. This CDR3 is 18 amino acids long. Germline CDR1 and CDR2: SGHRS and YFSETQ.

The chain has TRBV28 and TRBJ2-2; 10 nucleotides agree with TRBD2. The CDR3 is 16 residues long. The germline V gene has CDR1 MDHEN and CDR2 SYDVKM. The J segment lost 4 bases and the V segment lost 6 bases, leaving 8 bases of the junction unmatched. CDR3 DNA: TGTGCCAGCAGGAAACAGCGGGGGGGTAGCACCGGGGAGCTGTTTTTT. It translates to CASRKQRGGSTGELFF.

The V and J genes are TRBV28 and TRBJ1-1; 10 positions agree with TRBD1. This CDR3 is 15 amino acids long. Losses at the gene ends were 6 bases for V and 2 bases for J; bases not matched to a gene: 6. CDR1 is MDHEN, CDR2 SYDVKM, per germline. The CDR3 loop reads CASRRQGASNTEAFF. In nucleotides, the CDR3 is TGTGCCAGCAGACGACAGGGGGCCTCCAACACTGAAGCTTTCTTT.

DNA for the CDR3: TGTGCCAGCAGCCTTAGGAACGGACAGGGGGCGGGGAATGAGCAGTTCTTC. It codes for CASSLRNGQGAGNEQFF. The gene calls are TRBV7-9 and TRBJ2-1; TRBD1 matches at 11 bases. V was clipped by 5 bases and J by 7 bases; unmatched bases: 13. Germline CDR1 is SEHNR and CDR2 is FQNEAQ (reference sequence). The CDR3 is 17 amino acids.

The chain carries TRBV5-8 and TRBJ1-1; D not resolved. Trimming took 6 bases from V and 0 from J, leaving 9 bases between them. Germline CDR1 reads SGHTS; CDR2 reads YDEGEE. This CDR3 has 13 amino acids. CDR3 coding DNA: TGTGCCAGCACCGTACAGCTGAACACTGAAGCTTTCTTT. It is translated as CASTVQLNTEAFF.

The chain carries TRBV7-3 and TRBJ2-1; 7 nucleotides match TRBD1. The germline gives CDR1 SGHTA, CDR2 FQGTGA. The J segment lost 4 bases and the V segment lost 4 bases, leaving 7 bases of the junction unmatched. This CDR3 is built from 15 residues. The CDR3 DNA reads TGTGCCAGCAGCTACGACAGGGAAATATACAATGAGCAGTTCTTC. Protein product: CASSYDREIYNEQFF.

The V call is TRBV11-2, the J call TRBJ1-2, with D perhaps TRBD1 (6 bases). V was cut by 4 bases and J by 5 bases, with 20 bases left in between. Germline values: CDR1 SGHAT, CDR2 FQNNGV. This CDR3 has 16 residues. CDR3 residues: CASSSNPGQGSYGYTF. Written as DNA, the CDR3 is TGTGCCAGCAGCTCAAACCCGGGACAAGGAAGTTATGGCTACACCTTC.

This chain joins TRBV20-1 and TRBJ1-2; D remains unclear. This CDR3 is built from 11 residues. The germline V gene has CDR1 DFQATT and CDR2 SNEGSKA (reference sequence). V lost 3 bases to trimming and J lost 5 bases, with 7 bases between them. The CDR3 spells CSARAGYGYTF. CDR3 nucleotides: TGCAGTGCTAGGGCGGGATATGGCTACACCTTC.

The V call is TRBV6-1, the J call TRBJ1-4, with a possible D match to TRBD1 (5 bases). This CDR3 has 14 amino acids. The V end was cut by 1 base, the J end by 8 bases, with 11 bases between. Looked up from germline, CDR1 is MNHNS and CDR2 is SASEGT. The CDR3: CASSEGAGREKLFF. The DNA for the CDR3 is TGTGCCAGCAGTGAAGGGGCAGGGCGGGAAAAACTGTTTTTT.

The rearrangement links TRBV15 to TRBJ1-2; D call uncertain. Germline values: CDR1 LNHNV, CDR2 YYDKDF (reference sequence). This CDR3 region has 12 residues. V lost 1 base and J lost 8, with 8 bases in between. CDR3 loop: CATSRVAGGYTF. CDR3 bases: TGTGCCACCAGCAGAGTTGCGGGAGGCTACACCTTC.

This clone was observed a handful of times. The rearrangement uses TRBV6-1 and TRBJ2-5; D could derive from TRBD1 or TRBD2 (7 bases each). The CDR3 consists of 18 residues. In germline, CDR1 is MNHNS, CDR2 SASEGT. V gave up 1 base and J gave up 4 bases, with 22 bases separating them. The CDR3 DNA is TGTGCCAGCAGTGAAGTACGGGGAGGAGGGAGGGGGCCAGAGACCCAGTACTTC. Amino acid sequence: CASSEVRGGGRGPETQYF.

The rearrangement uses TRBV5-6 and TRBJ1-5; tentatively, D is TRBD1 (6 bases). The CDR3 runs to 18 residues. V lost 0 bases to trimming and J lost 1 base, with 17 bases between them. CDR1 and CDR2 (germline): SGHDT, YYEEEE. The CDR3 DNA sequence: TGTGCCAGCAGCTTGGGGCAGGGGAGGGCACCGAGCAATCAGCCCCAGCATTTT. Its protein is CASSLGQGRAPSNQPQHF.

The chain is built from TRBV2 and TRBJ2-1; D gene ambiguous. V lost 6 bases, J lost 7 bases, and 19 bases lay in between. CDR1 is SNHLY and CDR2 is FYNNEI in the germline V gene. The CDR3 runs to 15 residues. The CDR3 sequence: CASRADVVRLNEQFF. The CDR3 nucleotides read TGTGCCAGCAGGGCGGACGTCGTACGGCTGAATGAGCAGTTCTTC.

The rearrangement uses TRBV4-1 and TRBJ2-3; no clear D. The germline V and J ends were trimmed by 3 bases and 3 bases, with 4 bases remaining between them. This CDR3 spans 12 amino acids. Germline values: CDR1 MGHRA, CDR2 YSYEKL. CDR3 sequence reads: CASSHPTDTQYF. In DNA, the CDR3 is TGCGCCAGCAGCCACCCGACAGATACGCAGTATTTT.

This clone was found a few times. The genes are TRBV6-1 and TRBJ2-7, with D perhaps matching TRBD1 or TRBD2 (5 bases each). CDR3 length equals 12 residues. V was shortened by 6 bases and J by 1 base, with 7 bases between the two germline ends. In germline, CDR1 is MNHNS, CDR2 SASEGT. CDR3 DNA sequence: TGTGCCAGCAGGGGACCTTCCTACGAGCAGTACTTC. The encoded protein is CASRGPSYEQYF.

This clone was picked up one time. The chain carries TRBV5-1 and TRBJ2-3; TRBD2 aligns across 7 bases. V lost 7 bases and J lost 2; bases outside the gene matches: 7. Germline V CDR1 and CDR2: SGHRS, YFSETQ. This CDR3 spans 14 amino acids. CDR3 residues: CASFLAAYTDTQYF. The CDR3 DNA is TGCGCCAGCTTTCTAGCGGCCTACACAGATACGCAGTATTTT.

Written as DNA, the CDR3 is TGTGCCAGCAGGACGACAGGGGGGAAAGTCTATGGCTACACCTTC. Protein sequence: CASRTTGGKVYGYTF. The chain has TRBV28 and TRBJ1-2, with 9 bases that match TRBD1. Unmatched junction bases numbered 9, after V lost 6 bases and J lost 4 bases. Germline values: CDR1 MDHEN, CDR2 SYDVKM. The CDR3 totals 15 residues.

The chain combines TRBV6-6 with TRBJ2-5; possibly TRBD2 for D (6 bases). V was clipped by 3 bases and J by 3 bases, with 11 bases between them. The V gene's germline CDR1 is MNHNY and CDR2 SVGAGI (reference sequence). The CDR3 spans 14 residues. CDR3 in amino acids: CASSYSREEETQYF. The CDR3 DNA sequence: TGTGCCAGCAGTTATTCCAGGGAGGAAGAGACCCAGTACTTC.

The rearrangement links TRBV9 to TRBJ2-5, with D tentatively TRBD2 (5 bases). Germline CDR1 reads SGDLS; CDR2 reads YYNGEE. Between the trimmed V and J ends, which lost 3 bases and 7 bases, there was a span of 7 bases. The CDR3 spans 11 residues. CDR3 nucleotides: TGTGCCAGCAGCGAAGGAGGGACCCAGTACTTC. This sequence encodes CASSEGGTQYF.

The rearrangement uses TRBV7-2 and TRBJ2-2; no clear D. CDR1 is SGHTA, CDR2 FQGNSA, per germline. This CDR3 is built from 15 residues. The V end lost 4 bases, the J end lost 0 bases, and 9 bases lay between the germline ends. Here the CDR3 reads CASSSTRTNTGELFF. CDR3 sequence (DNA): TGTGCCAGCAGCTCCACCCGGACGAACACCGGGGAGCTGTTTTTT.